The next 30 T cell receptor beta chains were all read from a single sample in a study of OX40 agonist ivuxolimab in advanced cancers. The repertoire was sequenced with immunoSEQ multiplex PCR; TCRdb's copy has only in-frame clones and lacks some. This table holds roughly 150,000 clones, roughly 92% found once. The sequences come from CD4+ or CD8+ T cells sorted from blood, collected in a trial of the OX40 agonist ivuxolimab. Receptors were obtained from an adult with an advanced solid tumor such as melanoma, head and neck, liver or kidney cancer.

The chain has TRBV6-5 and TRBJ1-5, with TRBD1 matching 8 bases. This CDR3 is built from 14 residues. V lost 6 bases to trimming and J lost 6 bases; unmatched junction nucleotides: 7. Germline loops: CDR1 MNHEY, CDR2 SVGAGI. The CDR3 loop reads CASRAQGAGQPQHF. CDR3 coding DNA: TGTGCCAGCAGGGCCCAGGGGGCTGGTCAGCCCCAGCATTTT.

V usage is TRBV11-3 and J usage is TRBJ2-5, with D unclear. The CDR3 length is 13 residues. The germline V gene has CDR1 SGHNT and CDR2 YENEEA. V gave up 1 base and J gave up 2 bases, with 5 bases separating them. Here the CDR3 reads CASSLVGQETQYF. The CDR3 DNA reads TGTGCCAGCAGCTTAGTTGGACAAGAGACCCAGTACTTC. Supplemented by reference TRBV11-3 and TRBJ2-5, the full variable domain reads EAGVVQSPRYKIIEKKQPVAFWCNPISGHNTLYWYLQNLGQGPELLIRYENEEAVDDSQLPKDRFSAERLKGVDSTLKIQPAELGDSAVYLCASSLVGQETQYFGPGTRLLVL.

The V and J genes are TRBV18 and TRBJ2-3; D remains ambiguous. The CDR3 length is 14 residues. Germline V lookup: CDR1 KGHSH, CDR2 LQKENI. Trimming left V 3 bases short and J 2 bases short, with 9 bases between. CDR3 DNA sequence: TGTGCCAGCTCACCTCCGGTCCTCACAGATACGCAGTATTTT. Its protein product is CASSPPVLTDTQYF.

This clone has only one observation. The chain has TRBV5-1 and TRBJ2-3; 12 positions match TRBD2. V lost 0 bases and J lost 3; bases outside the gene matches: 2. The CDR3 has 16 residues. Germline CDR1 reads SGHRS; CDR2 reads YFSETQ. CDR3 in DNA: TGCGCCAGCAGCTTGGGGACTAGCGGGAAAACAGATACGCAGTATTTT. Translated: CASSLGTSGKTDTQYF.

The rearrangement uses TRBV7-2 and TRBJ2-1; 10 positions match TRBD2. The CDR3 covers 15 residues. Germline loops: CDR1 SGHTA, CDR2 FQGNSA. The junction had 1 base not matched to a gene; V was cut back by 3 bases and J by 2 bases. The CDR3 sequence: CASSFSGGTYNEQFF. CDR3 nucleotide sequence: TGTGCCAGCAGCTTTAGCGGGGGGACCTACAATGAGCAGTTCTTC.

This chain uses TRBV7-2 with TRBJ1-5, with 9 bases aligning to TRBD1. The CDR3 covers 17 residues. The germline V gene has CDR1 SGHTA and CDR2 FQGNSA. After removal of 4 bases from V and 1 base from J, the junction contained 8 bases not matched to a gene. The CDR3 DNA sequence: TGTGCCAGCAGCTATCGGACAGGGGTGGAGAGCAATCAGCCCCAGCATTTT. Translated, it gives CASSYRTGVESNQPQHF.

The chain uses TRBV7-6 and TRBJ2-3; either TRBD1 or TRBD2 may fit D (5 bases each). The CDR3 is 14 residues long. Trimming pared 5 bases from V and 8 bases from J, leaving 17 bases between. The germline V gene has CDR1 SGHVS and CDR2 FNYEAQ. CDR3 residues: CASSPRRDGGTQYF. The CDR3 DNA sequence: TGTGCCAGCAGCCCCCGAAGGGACGGAGGTACGCAGTATTTT.

The chain uses TRBV5-1 and TRBJ2-3; maybe TRBD1 (6 bases). V gave up 4 bases and J gave up 2 bases, with 11 bases separating them. The CDR3 is 14 residues long. Germline CDR1 and CDR2: SGHRS and YFSETQ. CDR3: CASSPDRSTDTQYF. CDR3 coding DNA: TGCGCCAGCAGCCCCGACAGGTCCACAGATACGCAGTATTTT.

V usage is TRBV5-1 and J usage is TRBJ2-7, with TRBD1 as a possible D gene (6 bases). The CDR3 covers 12 residues. The germline V gene has CDR1 SGHRS and CDR2 YFSETQ. Trimming took 4 bases from V and 1 from J, leaving 6 bases between them. In DNA, the CDR3 is TGCGCCAGCAGCAGGGGGTCCTACGAGCAGTACTTC. It codes for CASSRGSYEQYF.

This clone was detected ten times or more. The CDR3 nucleotides read TGTGCCAGCAGTTCCGGGACAGGAAGCTATGGCTACACCTTC. It specifies CASSSGTGSYGYTF. The chain is built from TRBV2 and TRBJ1-2, with 8 positions matching TRBD1. Germline CDR1 reads SNHLY; CDR2 reads FYNNEI. CDR3 length equals 14 residues. The ends lost 5 bases at V and 4 bases at J; junction bases unmatched: 6.

The CDR3 DNA follows: TGTGCCAGCAGGGGGCGCGAGGAGACCCAGTACTTC. Protein product: CASRGREETQYF. The rearrangement links TRBV2 to TRBJ2-5; D may be TRBD1 (5 bases). Trimming stripped 6 bases from V and 5 bases from J, with 10 bases between. Germline assignment: CDR1 SNHLY and CDR2 FYNNEI. The CDR3 has 12 residues. Full variable domain (outside the CDR3, taken from reference TRBV2 and TRBJ2-5): EPEVTQTPSHQVTQMGQEVILRCVPISNHLYFYWYRQILGQKVEFLVSFYNNEISEKSEIFDDQFSVERPDGSNFTLKIRSTKLEDSAMYFCASRGREETQYFGPGTRLLVL.

This clone was detected once. This chain links TRBV18 with TRBJ2-3; 8 bases are a match to TRBD2. The CDR3 consists of 12 residues. V lost 11 bases to trimming and J lost 5 bases; unmatched junction nucleotides: 6. From germline, CDR1 is KGHSH and CDR2 LQKENI. CDR3 nucleotides: TGTGCCTCCACGGGAGGGGGAGATACGCAGTATTTT. It translates to CASTGGGDTQYF. Based on the CDR3 plus reference TRBV18 and TRBJ2-3, the full variable domain is NAGVMQNPRHLVRRRGQEARLRCSPMKGHSHVYWYRQLPEEGLKFMVYLQKENIIDESGMPKERFSAEFPKEGPSILRIQQVVRGDSAAYFCASTGGGDTQYFGPGTRLTVL.

The rearrangement uses TRBV28 and TRBJ1-2; D perhaps matches TRBD1 (5 bases). Trimming cost V 3 bases and J 3 bases, with 11 bases left between them. CDR1 and CDR2 from the germline V gene are MDHEN and SYDVKM. This CDR3 is 14 amino acids long. The CDR3 loop is CASSFTLQDYGYTF. CDR3 nucleotides: TGTGCCAGCAGTTTTACCCTACAGGACTATGGCTACACCTTC.

The rearrangement links TRBV28 to TRBJ2-5, with D possibly TRBD2 on 6 matching bases. The V and J ends lost 2 bases and 1 base respectively, with 14 bases between them. CDR1 and CDR2 (germline): MDHEN, SYDVKM. The CDR3 is 16 residues long. This CDR3 is CASSLPKRRGQETQYF. The CDR3 DNA sequence: TGTGCCAGCAGTTTACCTAAAAGGAGGGGCCAAGAGACCCAGTACTTC. Complete variable domain (other parts from reference TRBV28 and TRBJ2-5): DVKVTQSSRYLVKRTGEKVFLECVQDMDHENMFWYRQDPGLGLRLIYFSYDVKMKEKGDIPEGYSVSREKKERFSLILESASTNQTSMYLCASSLPKRRGQETQYFGPGTRLLVL.

The rearrangement uses TRBV18 and TRBJ2-4; tentatively, D is TRBD1 (6 bases). With 3 bases removed from V and 1 base from J, the gap between germline ends came to 10 bases. Germline V gene lookup returns CDR1 KGHSH and CDR2 LQKENI. This CDR3 region has 15 residues. The CDR3 bases are TGTGCCAGCTCACCCTTCCAGGGGGCCAAAAACATTCAGTACTTC. Its protein is CASSPFQGAKNIQYF. Drawing the rest from reference TRBV18 and TRBJ2-4, the complete variable domain is NAGVMQNPRHLVRRRGQEARLRCSPMKGHSHVYWYRQLPEEGLKFMVYLQKENIIDESGMPKERFSAEFPKEGPSILRIQQVVRGDSAAYFCASSPFQGAKNIQYFGAGTRLSVL.

CDR3 nucleotides: TGTGCCAGCAGTCCCCGGAAACAGGGCGGTTCACCCCTCCACTTT. It codes for CASSPRKQGGSPLHF. The chain recombines TRBV6-5 with TRBJ1-6; tentative D call: TRBD1 (6 bases). Germline V gene lookup returns CDR1 MNHEY and CDR2 SVGAGI. With 5 bases removed from V and 9 bases from J, the gap between germline ends came to 17 bases. CDR3 length: 15 amino acids.

Regarding this clone: This sample also contains other DNA sequences that code for the same CDR3. The V call is TRBV28, the J call TRBJ2-2; possible D gene TRBD1, 5 bases. Germline loops: CDR1 MDHEN, CDR2 SYDVKM. This CDR3 is built from 13 residues. Trimming removed 2 bases from V and 5 bases from J, with 6 bases in between. The CDR3, as DNA: TGTGCCAGCAGTTTAAGGGGAACCGGGGAGCTGTTTTTT. The encoded protein is CASSLRGTGELFF.

The chain is built from TRBV29-1 and TRBJ2-7; 10 bases fit TRBD1. The junction had 6 bases not matched to a gene; V was cut back by 6 bases and J by 4 bases. Germline CDR1 and CDR2: SQVTM and ANQGSEA. The CDR3 is 13 residues long. In DNA, the CDR3 is TGCAGCGTGTCCCGGGACAGGGGATACGAGCAGTACTTC. It encodes CSVSRDRGYEQYF.

The chain combines TRBV29-1 with TRBJ1-2, with D possibly matching TRBD1 (6 bases). CDR1 SQVTM and CDR2 ANQGSEA come from the germline V gene. CDR3 length equals 14 residues. V lost 0 bases and J 4 bases, leaving 12 bases between the germline ends. The CDR3: CSVEDSDRTYGYTF. In nucleotides, the CDR3 is TGCAGCGTTGAAGATAGTGACAGGACCTATGGCTACACCTTC. Full variable domain (missing parts from reference TRBV29-1 and TRBJ1-2): SAVISQKPSRDICQRGTSLTIQCQVDSQVTMMFWYRQQPGQSLTLIATANQGSEATYESGFVIDKFPISRPNLTFSTLTVSNMSPEDSSIYLCSVEDSDRTYGYTFGSGTRLTVV.

The V and J genes are TRBV7-2 and TRBJ2-5; D uncertain. There are 13 residues in the CDR3. The V gene's germline CDR1 is SGHTA and CDR2 FQGNSA. V dropped 11 bases and J dropped 0 bases, with 13 bases sitting between them. Here the CDR3 reads CASTSRNQETQYF. For the CDR3, the DNA is TGTGCCTCCACCTCGCGGAACCAAGAGACCCAGTACTTC.

The sample holds a few counts of this clone. The chain uses TRBV5-1 and TRBJ2-5; 14 bases map to TRBD2. Germline CDR1 is SGHRS and CDR2 is YFSETQ. J gave up 5 bases and V 4 bases, and 7 bases lay outside the gene matches. This CDR3 has 16 amino acids. The CDR3 region has the DNA TGCGCCAGCAGCGTCGGGACTAGCGGGAGCCGGGAGACCCAGTACTTC. This gives the protein CASSVGTSGSRETQYF.

This clone was recorded only once. This chain links TRBV6-6 with TRBJ2-7; maybe TRBD1 (8 bases). There are 16 residues in the CDR3. Deletions cut 6 bases from V and 3 bases from J, with 21 bases between. Per germline, CDR1 MNHNY and CDR2 SVGAGI (reference sequence). The CDR3 here is CASRDQQGGVGYEQYF. In DNA, the CDR3 is TGTGCCAGCAGAGACCAACAGGGGGGGGTAGGCTACGAGCAGTACTTC.

This rearrangement joins TRBV7-2 to TRBJ2-2; D unclear. CDR1 is SGHTA and CDR2 is FQGNSA in the germline V gene. The CDR3 is made up of 14 amino acids. The V and J ends lost 4 bases and 0 bases respectively, with 6 bases between them. CDR3 sequence (DNA): TGTGCCAGCAGCTCCGATACGAACACCGGGGAGCTGTTTTTT. Protein: CASSSDTNTGELFF. Supplemented by reference TRBV7-2 and TRBJ2-2, the full variable domain reads GAGVSQSPSNKVTEKGKDVELRCDPISGHTALYWYRQSLGQGLEFLIYFQGNSAPDKSGLPSDRFSAERTGGSVSTLTIQRTQQEDSAVYLCASSSDTNTGELFFGEGSRLTVL.

The chain is built from TRBV5-1 and TRBJ2-6; 9 bases fit TRBD1. This CDR3 is built from 16 residues. Germline lookup yields CDR1 SGHRS and CDR2 YFSETQ. With V trimmed by 1 base and J by 2 bases, 1 base remained unmatched. The CDR3 nucleotides are TGCGCCAGCAGCTTGACAGGGGGCACTGGGGCCAACGTCCTGACTTTC. Translation gives CASSLTGGTGANVLTF.

The rearrangement uses TRBV7-2 and TRBJ1-1, with TRBD1 matching 7 bases. With V trimmed by 3 bases and J by 0 bases, 10 bases remained unmatched. The germline CDR1 and CDR2 sequences are SGHTA and FQGNSA. This CDR3 is 17 amino acids long. The CDR3 sequence is CASSLPGQTLLNTEAFF. In DNA, the CDR3 is TGTGCCAGCAGCTTGCCGGGACAGACACTTCTGAACACTGAAGCTTTCTTT.

The chain links TRBV18 to TRBJ1-2, with D possibly matching TRBD1 (5 bases). This CDR3 is 13 amino acids long. V was pared by 3 bases and J by 6 bases, with 11 bases between. From germline, CDR1 is KGHSH and CDR2 LQKENI. This CDR3 reads CASSPSQGNGYTF. The CDR3 nucleotides are TGTGCCAGCTCACCTTCCCAGGGAAATGGCTACACCTTC.

Turning to this clone: An end of the junction differs from the germline gene, which may be a read error. The V gene is TRBV27, the J gene TRBJ2-2; perhaps TRBD1 as D (5 bases). The germline gives CDR1 MNHEY, CDR2 SMNVEV (reference sequence). The CDR3 has 17 amino acids. The CDR3 is CASGFQQGLGRTGELFF. The DNA for the CDR3 is TGTGCCAGCGGTTTCCAGCAGGGCCTGGGCCGGACCGGGGAGCTGTTTTTT.

The genes are TRBV6-1 and TRBJ1-1, with D unclear. CDR1 is MNHNS, CDR2 SASEGT, per germline. Between the trimmed V and J ends, which lost 2 bases and 5 bases, there was a span of 15 bases. The CDR3 is 15 residues long. For the CDR3, the DNA is TGTGCCAGCAGTGAACGCATGGCGGGGAAGACTGAAGCTTTCTTT. Protein sequence: CASSERMAGKTEAFF.

The rearrangement joins TRBV6-5 to TRBJ2-1; no reliable D call. Trimming took off 0 bases at V and 0 bases at J, with 9 bases between the two ends. Germline values: CDR1 MNHEY, CDR2 SVGAGI. The CDR3 length is 16 residues. The CDR3 here is CASSYSQASSYNEQFF. The CDR3 nucleotides are TGTGCCAGCAGTTACTCCCAGGCCAGCTCCTACAATGAGCAGTTCTTC.

The chain recombines TRBV7-2 with TRBJ2-1; TRBD2 matches at 8 bases. Trimming removed 2 bases from V and 8 bases from J; junction bases left unmatched: 14. The CDR3 spans 17 residues. Germline CDR1 is SGHTA and CDR2 is FQGNSA. This CDR3 is CASSLLPRTSLVHEQFF. In nucleotides, the CDR3 is TGTGCCAGCAGCTTATTACCTCGGACTAGCTTAGTCCATGAGCAGTTCTTC.